The clone carrying this T cell receptor (beta chain) showed up just once. Participant age was roughly 18 to 95 years, and participants resided in 24 US areas. Donors in Cohort 3 counted as recovered after two negative PCRs, clearance, or symptom resolution. The CDR3 length is 20 residues. The sample originates from a study of blood T cell repertoires in COVID-19. In the study overall: Acute and convalescent COVID-19 specimens originated in the United States, Italy and Spain. In each case, the material was cDNA or gDNA derived from T cells, B-cell-depleted T cells, or PBMCs.

Repertoires were generated with immunoSEQ multiplex PCR, while TCRdb's copy carries only in-frame clones and drops some. The table shows around 200,000 clones, with 81% occurring only once. The source material was PBMCs or T cells enriched from blood (not recorded which). The origin of this receptor is a man between 35 and 55 years old who had recovered from COVID-19. The chain links TRBV21-1 to TRBJ2-1; the D call in the table, TRBD2, was not verified against the DNA. TRBV21-1 is a pseudogene. As DNA, the CDR3 is TGTGCCAGCAGCAGAAGAAAGGGACTAGCGGGAACTATCTCCTACAATGAGCAGTTCTTC. It translates to CASSRRKGLAGTISYNEQFF.